This is a list of T cell receptor beta chains from one sample in a study of T-cell memory formation after mild COVID-19. Each CDR3 protein is one row after TCRdb ran MiXCR on the 5' RACE reads. The sample has about 110,000 distinct CDR3 sequences, over 15% seen once. Sample: PBMCs or a T cell subset sorted from them (not recorded which). The receptors derive from a man aged 18-30 years who had mild COVID-19 (a few samples of this study predate the infection). Cell type and time point are not known. CDR3s include the opening cysteine and the closing phenylalanine or tryptophan. D genes are given only for firm matches. Part of the rows lack a size; the others show once, few, many or a class for expanded clones.

>few|.|TRBV6-5|TRBJ2-3
CASSPPGTADTQYF
TGTGCCAGCAGCCCACCCGGGACGGCAGATACGCAGTATTTT
>few|.|TRBV20-1|TRBJ2-2
CSARGGFTGELFF
TGCAGTGCTAGAGGGGGCTTCACCGGGGAGCTGTTTTTT
>few|TRBD2|TRBV5-1|TRBJ2-1
CASSLVRAGAVYNEQFF
TGCGCCAGCAGCTTGGTCCGAGCGGGGGCCGTTTACAATGAGCAGTTCTTC
>few|.|TRBV12-3/TRBV12-4|TRBJ1-5
CASSPDSPNQPQHF
TGTGCCAGCAGCCCTGACAGTCCCAATCAGCCCCAGCATTTT
>few|TRBD1|TRBV5-6|TRBJ1-4
CASSFYRGGGVATNEKLFF
TGTGCCAGCAGCTTTTACAGGGGCGGAGGTGTTGCAACTAATGAAAAACTGTTTTTT
>many|TRBD1|TRBV4-2|TRBJ2-5
CASSQELQGAETQYF
TGTGCCAGCAGCCAAGAGCTACAGGGGGCAGAGACCCAGTACTTC
>few|TRBD2|TRBV28|TRBJ2-5
CASSVGRTSGGGETQYF
TGTGCCAGCAGCGTGGGTCGGACTAGCGGGGGTGGAGAGACCCAGTACTTC
>.|.|TRBV7-3|TRBJ2-7
CASSDYVQPYEQYF
TGTGCCAGCAGTGACTACGTCCAACCCTACGAGCAGTACTTC
>.|TRBD1|TRBV30|TRBJ1-4
CAWGETGGRRGEKLFF
TGTGCCTGGGGCGAGACAGGGGGCCGTCGGGGTGAAAAACTGTTTTTT
>many|TRBD2|TRBV11-2|TRBJ2-1
CASSSGGEQFF
TGTGCCAGCAGCTCGGGGGGGGAGCAGTTCTTC
>many|.|TRBV12-3/TRBV12-4|TRBJ2-3
CASSYSTDTQYF
TGTGCCAGCAGCTACAGCACAGATACGCAGTATTTT
>few|.|TRBV6-1|TRBJ2-7
CASPGWRGKYEQYF
TGTGCCAGCCCCGGATGGCGGGGTAAATACGAGCAGTACTTC
>.|.|TRBV3-1|TRBJ1-1
CASSQDWETEAFF
TGTGCCAGCAGCCAAGATTGGGAGACTGAAGCTTTCTTT
>.|.|TRBV7-2|TRBJ2-3
CASSPGAATDTQYF
TGTGCCAGCTCCCCGGGGGCGGCCACAGATACGCAGTATTTT
>once|.|TRBV4-2|TRBJ1-1
CASSQDLQGNAFF
TGTGCCAGCAGCCAAGATCTGCAGGGGAATGCTTTCTTT
>few|.|TRBV25-1|TRBJ1-1
CASSESGSGDSTGAFF
TGTGCCAGCAGTGAATCAGGGTCAGGGGACTCAACGGGAGCTTTCTTT
>.|.|TRBV10-3|TRBJ2-7
CAISAQGQDEQYF
TGTGCCATCAGCGCCCAAGGCCAGGACGAGCAGTACTTC
>.|TRBD1|TRBV20-1|TRBJ2-7
CSATTGGEQYF
TGCAGTGCCACTACAGGGGGCGAGCAGTACTTC
>few|.|TRBV21-1|TRBJ2-7
CASSKGGLSYEQYF
TGTGCCAGCAGCAAAGGTGGCCTCTCCTACGAGCAGTACTTC
>few|TRBD1|TRBV4-1|TRBJ1-2
CASSPDRGLYGYTF
TGCGCCAGCAGTCCCGACAGGGGGTTATATGGCTACACCTTC
>.|TRBD1|TRBV12-5|TRBJ2-7
CASGLGLTGASYEQYF
TGTGCTAGTGGTTTGGGGCTGACAGGGGCCTCCTACGAGCAGTACTTC
>.|.|TRBV10-3|TRBJ2-7
CAINPPGLSYEQYF
TGTGCCATCAACCCACCGGGCCTCTCCTACGAGCAGTACTTC
>many|.|TRBV7-2|TRBJ2-3
CASSPRRTDTQYF
TGTGCCAGCAGCCCTCGTCGCACAGATACGCAGTATTTT
>.|.|TRBV4-3|TRBJ2-3
CASSPHPLADTQYF
TGCGCCAGCAGCCCACATCCACTGGCCGATACGCAGTATTTT
>few|.|TRBV7-2|TRBJ2-5
CASRGSRPTQETQYF
TGTGCCAGCAGAGGTAGCCGTCCTACCCAAGAGACCCAGTACTTC
>.|.|TRBV7-9|TRBJ1-1
CASSLRGVSVGEAFF
TGTGCCAGCAGCTTAAGGGGGGTATCGGTTGGCGAAGCTTTCTTT
>.|.|TRBV18|TRBJ2-7
CASSPSQGDSRREQYF
TGTGCCAGCTCACCATCGCAGGGGGACTCGCGACGCGAGCAGTACTTC
>few|.|TRBV10-3|TRBJ1-1
CATYREPNTEAFF
TGTGCCACTTACAGGGAGCCTAACACTGAAGCTTTCTTT
>.|TRBD1|TRBV4-3|TRBJ1-1
CASSRDRGEAFF
TGCGCCAGCAGCCGGGACAGAGGCGAAGCTTTCTTT
>.|.|TRBV9|TRBJ1-5
CASSVAGTNQPQHF
TGTGCCAGCAGCGTAGCAGGGACCAATCAGCCCCAGCATTTT
>few|TRBD1|TRBV29-1|TRBJ2-5
CSVTGTGRETQYF
TGCAGCGTTACAGGGACAGGGAGAGAGACCCAGTACTTC
>.|TRBD1|TRBV20-1|TRBJ1-1
CSADDRERNTEAFF
TGCAGTGCTGATGACAGGGAGAGGAACACTGAAGCTTTCTTT
>few|.|TRBV4-3|TRBJ1-2
CASSQDTGGANYGYTF
TGCGCCAGCAGCCAAGACACGGGGGGCGCCAACTATGGCTACACCTTC
>few|TRBD1|TRBV7-3|TRBJ1-2
CASSLAGTGSYGYTF
TGTGCCAGCAGCCTCGCCGGGACAGGGAGCTATGGCTACACCTTC
>.|TRBD1|TRBV20-1|TRBJ1-1
CSARVPTGVTEAFF
TGCAGTGCTAGAGTCCCGACAGGGGTCACTGAAGCTTTCTTT
>.|.|TRBV7-9|TRBJ1-5
CASSLAGGNQHF
TGTGCCAGCAGCTTAGCGGGGGGAAACCAGCATTTT
>few|TRBD1|TRBV5-1|TRBJ2-5
CASSLGQGWETQYF
TGCGCCAGCAGCTTGGGACAGGGATGGGAGACCCAGTACTTC
>many|TRBD1|TRBV5-1|TRBJ1-6
CASSLEGQGFSPLHF
TGCGCCAGCAGCTTGGAGGGACAGGGCTTCTCACCCCTCCACTTT
>.|TRBD1|TRBV20-1|TRBJ1-2
CSARGAPDRISDYTF
TGCAGTGCTAGAGGGGCGCCGGACAGGATTTCTGACTACACCTTC
>.|TRBD2|TRBV11-2|TRBJ2-1
CASSLEASGGAYNEQFF
TGTGCCAGCAGCTTAGAGGCTAGCGGGGGGGCCTACAATGAGCAGTTCTTC
>few|.|TRBV3-1|TRBJ2-5
CASSQVSETQYF
TGTGCCAGCAGCCAGGTCAGCGAGACCCAGTACTTC
>once|.|TRBV4-1|TRBJ1-6
CASSQVTGRYNSPLHF
TGCGCCAGCAGCCAAGTCACAGGCCGCTATAATTCACCCCTCCACTTT
>few|.|TRBV20-1|TRBJ1-6
CSAHRAGDSPLHF
TGCAGTGCTCACAGGGCTGGGGATTCACCCCTCCACTTT
>few|.|TRBV12-3/TRBV12-4|TRBJ2-2
CASSSQGTTGELFF
TGTGCCAGCAGTTCCCAGGGAACCACCGGGGAGCTGTTTTTT
>few|.|TRBV30|TRBJ2-2
CAGGENTGELFF
TGTGCCGGCGGGGAGAACACCGGGGAGCTGTTTTTT